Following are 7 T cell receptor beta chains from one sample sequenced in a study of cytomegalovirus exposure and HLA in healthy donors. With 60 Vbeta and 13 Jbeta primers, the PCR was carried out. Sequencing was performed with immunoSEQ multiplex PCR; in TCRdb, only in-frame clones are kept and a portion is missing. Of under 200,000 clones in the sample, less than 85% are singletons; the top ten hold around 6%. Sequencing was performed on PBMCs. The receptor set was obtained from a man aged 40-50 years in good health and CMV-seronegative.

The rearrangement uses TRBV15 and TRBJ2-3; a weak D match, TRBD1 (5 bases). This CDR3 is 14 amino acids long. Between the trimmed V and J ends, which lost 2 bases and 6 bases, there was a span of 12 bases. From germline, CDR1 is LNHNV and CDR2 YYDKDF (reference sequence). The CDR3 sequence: CATSRPDSRDTQYF. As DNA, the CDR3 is TGTGCCACCAGCAGACCCGACAGCCGGGATACGCAGTATTTT. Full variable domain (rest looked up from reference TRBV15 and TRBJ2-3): DAMVIQNPRYQVTQFGKPVTLSCSQTLNHNVMYWYQQKSSQAPKLLFHYYDKDFNNEADTPDNFQSRRPNTSFCFLDIRSPGLGDTAMYLCATSRPDSRDTQYFGPGTRLTVL.

CDR3 residues: CASSGRQGATGELFF. In DNA, the CDR3 is TGTGCCAGCAGCGGACGACAGGGGGCGACCGGGGAGCTGTTTTTT. The chain recombines TRBV9 with TRBJ2-2; 10 bases agree with TRBD1. The CDR3 length is 15 residues. Germline values: CDR1 SGDLS, CDR2 YYNGEE. Unmatched junction bases numbered 4, after V lost 3 bases and J lost 5 bases.

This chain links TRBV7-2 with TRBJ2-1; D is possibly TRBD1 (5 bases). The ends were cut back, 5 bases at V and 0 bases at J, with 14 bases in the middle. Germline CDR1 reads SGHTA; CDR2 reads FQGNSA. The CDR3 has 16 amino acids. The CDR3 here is CASSPDSESSYNEQFF. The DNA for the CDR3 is TGTGCCAGCAGCCCTGACAGCGAAAGCTCCTACAATGAGCAGTTCTTC.

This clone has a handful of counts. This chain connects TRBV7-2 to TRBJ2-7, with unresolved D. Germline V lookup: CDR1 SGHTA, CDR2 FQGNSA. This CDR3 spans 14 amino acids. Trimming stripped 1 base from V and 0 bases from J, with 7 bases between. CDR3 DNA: TGTGCCAGCAGCTTAGTCGACAACTCCTACGAGCAGTACTTC. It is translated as CASSLVDNSYEQYF.

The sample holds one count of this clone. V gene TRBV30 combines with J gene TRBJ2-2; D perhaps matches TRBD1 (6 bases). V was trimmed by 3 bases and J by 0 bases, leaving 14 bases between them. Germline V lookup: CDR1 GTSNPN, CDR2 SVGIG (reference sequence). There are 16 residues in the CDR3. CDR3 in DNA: TGTGCCTGGAGAGGTTTTGGGACAACGAACACCGGGGAGCTGTTTTTT. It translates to CAWRGFGTTNTGELFF.

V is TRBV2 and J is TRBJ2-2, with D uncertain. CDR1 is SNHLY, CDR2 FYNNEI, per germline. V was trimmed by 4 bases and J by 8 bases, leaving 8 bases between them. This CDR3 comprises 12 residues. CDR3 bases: TGTGCCAGCAGTGGAGATAGAGGGGAGCTGTTTTTT. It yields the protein CASSGDRGELFF.

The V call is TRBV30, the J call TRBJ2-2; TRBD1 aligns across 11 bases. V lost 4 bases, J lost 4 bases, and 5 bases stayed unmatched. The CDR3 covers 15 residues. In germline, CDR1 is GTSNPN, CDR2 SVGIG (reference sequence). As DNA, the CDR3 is TGTGCCTGGACTTCCGGGACAGGGGGCACCGGGGAGCTGTTTTTT. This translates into CAWTSGTGGTGELFF.